One sample yielded the 18 T cell receptor beta chains listed below, sequenced in a study of T-cell memory formation after mild COVID-19. TCRdb reprocessed the 5' RACE reads with MiXCR, giving one entry per CDR3 protein. The repertoire has fewer than 200,000 distinct CDR3 sequences, about 18% of them found once; the top ten carry around 3.9%. The sequenced material came from PBMCs or a T cell subset sorted from them (not recorded which). The receptors come from a man between 18 and 29 years old who had mild COVID-19 (a few samples of this study predate the infection). Cell type and time point are not known.

This chain joins TRBV16 and TRBJ1-2; a possible D gene is TRBD1 (5 bases). Germline-derived CDR1 and CDR2 are KGHSY and FQNENV. This CDR3 region has 13 residues. V was trimmed by 5 bases and J by 2 bases, leaving 9 bases between them. The CDR3 nucleotides are TGTGCCAGCAGCGTGGACACGAACTATGGCTACACCTTC. It encodes CASSVDTNYGYTF.

V is TRBV11-2 and J is TRBJ1-3, with TRBD1 matching over 7 bases. The J segment lost 6 bases and the V segment lost 4 bases, leaving 12 bases of the junction unmatched. The CDR3 covers 16 residues. The germline CDR1 and CDR2 sequences are SGHAT and FQNNGV. The CDR3 coding sequence is TGTGCCAGCAGCTCAACCGTGGGAGGGGGCGAAAACACCATATATTTT. This gives the protein CASSSTVGGGENTIYF.

The chain combines TRBV20-1 with TRBJ1-5, with D uncertain. There are 14 residues in the CDR3. Germline loops: CDR1 DFQATT, CDR2 SNEGSKA (reference sequence). V lost 2 bases, J lost 2 bases, and 10 bases lay in between. The CDR3 sequence is CSARSVQRNQPQHF. Written as DNA, the CDR3 is TGCAGTGCTAGAAGCGTACAGCGCAATCAGCCCCAGCATTTT.

This clonotype was seen repeatedly, ten times or more. The chain links TRBV12-3 or TRBV12-4 to TRBJ2-5; D is possibly TRBD1 (6 bases). Trimming took off 6 bases at V and 3 bases at J, with 11 bases between the two ends. CDR3 length: 13 residues. CDR3 DNA sequence: TGTGCCAGCAGCTTACAGGGAGAAGAGACCCAGTACTTC. As protein: CASSLQGEETQYF.

The sample holds a few counts of this clonotype. The chain has TRBV5-1 and TRBJ2-1, with 8 bases that match TRBD1. After removal of 3 bases from V and 8 bases from J, the junction contained 1 base not matched to a gene. The germline gives CDR1 SGHRS, CDR2 YFSETQ. There are 12 residues in the CDR3. CDR3 nucleotides: TGCGCCAGCAGCTCAGGGGGCCATGAGCAGTTCTTC. Protein: CASSSGGHEQFF.

The CDR3 sequence is CASSLGAIANYGYTF. The DNA of the CDR3 is TGCGCCAGCAGCTTGGGGGCCATCGCTAACTATGGCTACACCTTC. The genes are TRBV5-1 and TRBJ1-2; D not resolved. This CDR3 is 15 amino acids long. The V gene's germline CDR1 is SGHRS and CDR2 YFSETQ. V gave up 0 bases and J gave up 0 bases, with 9 bases separating them.

This clonotype was seen a few times. V usage is TRBV6-5 and J usage is TRBJ1-5; the match to TRBD1 covers 7 bases. Looked up from germline, CDR1 is MNHEY and CDR2 is SVGAGI. The V gene end was trimmed by 6 bases and the J gene end by 9 bases; junction bases not matched to a gene: 11. The CDR3 is 14 residues long. This chain's CDR3 is CASSLQGGYGPQHF. CDR3 sequence (DNA): TGTGCCAGCAGCCTGCAGGGGGGGTACGGGCCCCAGCATTTT.

The chain recombines TRBV5-1 with TRBJ2-2, with D perhaps being TRBD1 or TRBD2 (5 bases each). V lost 4 bases, J lost 0 bases, and 19 bases lay in between. The CDR3 is 18 amino acids. Germline lookup yields CDR1 SGHRS and CDR2 YFSETQ. In DNA form, the CDR3 reads TGCGCCAGCAGCCCGGGACGGAGAGAGAGCGCGAACACCGGGGAGCTGTTTTTT. Protein product: CASSPGRRESANTGELFF. Full variable domain (rest looked up from reference TRBV5-1 and TRBJ2-2): KAGVTQTPRYLIKTRGQQVTLSCSPISGHRSVSWYQQTPGQGLQFLFEYFSETQRNKGNFPGRFSGRQFSNSRSEMNVSTLELGDSALYLCASSPGRRESANTGELFFGEGSRLTVL.

Regarding this clonotype: Relative to the germline gene, one junction end is altered; a read error may explain this. CDR3 protein: CASRWDWSGITGYTF. DNA for the CDR3: TGTGCCAGCAGGTGGGACTGGAGTGGAATCACTGGCTACACATTC. The rearrangement joins TRBV6-5 to TRBJ1-2, with D possibly being TRBD1 (5 bases). Germline-derived CDR1 and CDR2 are MNHEY and SVGAGI. This CDR3 contains 15 residues.

The genes are TRBV11-3 and TRBJ1-1; D is ambiguous. Germline loops: CDR1 SGHNT, CDR2 YENEEA. Trimming pared 5 bases from V and 4 bases from J, leaving 11 bases between. The CDR3 totals 13 residues. The CDR3 loop reads CASSMSLGTEAFF. The CDR3, as DNA: TGTGCCAGCAGCATGTCATTGGGCACTGAAGCTTTCTTT.

The J gene is TRBJ2-5, the V gene TRBV7-2, with D unresolved. This CDR3 has 11 residues. With 5 bases removed from V and 6 bases from J, the gap between germline ends came to 7 bases. The germline gives CDR1 SGHTA, CDR2 FQGNSA. The DNA of the CDR3 is TGTGCCAGCAGCCGGTGGCAGACCCAGTACTTC. Its protein is CASSRWQTQYF.

This clonotype was picked up a small number of times. The chain links TRBV29-1 to TRBJ1-1; D may be TRBD1 (6 bases). Germline V gene lookup returns CDR1 SQVTM and CDR2 ANQGSEA. This CDR3 has 13 residues. V was shortened by 2 bases and J by 7 bases, with 14 bases between the two germline ends. This CDR3 is CSVERGDGSEAFF. In DNA, the CDR3 is TGCAGCGTTGAAAGGGGGGACGGAAGTGAAGCTTTCTTT.

The chain carries TRBV7-2 and TRBJ2-5; D may be TRBD1 or TRBD2 (5 bases each). Trimming cost V 11 bases and J 5 bases, with 6 bases left between them. Germline assignment: CDR1 SGHTA and CDR2 FQGNSA. CDR3 length equals 9 residues. The CDR3 spells CAEGETQYF. CDR3 DNA: TGTGCCGAGGGGGAGACCCAGTACTTC.

This chain uses TRBV14 with TRBJ2-1; 8 bases align to TRBD2. This CDR3 region has 18 residues. Germline CDR1 reads SGHDN; CDR2 reads FVKESK. The ends lost 1 base at V and 0 bases at J; junction bases unmatched: 8. DNA of the CDR3: TGTGCCAGCAGCCAAGGGCGCGGGGGGTTTAGCTCCTACAATGAGCAGTTCTTC. Translating it yields CASSQGRGGFSSYNEQFF.

This clonotype has just a few counts. V usage is TRBV14 and J usage is TRBJ1-1; no reliable D call. With 4 bases removed from V and 3 bases from J, the gap between germline ends came to 15 bases. Germline CDR1 reads SGHDN; CDR2 reads FVKESK. There are 15 residues in the CDR3. In DNA form, the CDR3 reads TGTGCCAGCAGCCGCGTGGGCTTCGGGGACACTGAAGCTTTCTTT. Amino acid sequence: CASSRVGFGDTEAFF. Together with reference TRBV14 and TRBJ1-1, the CDR3 gives the full variable domain: EAGVTQFPSHSVIEKGQTVTLRCDPISGHDNLYWYRRVMGKEIKFLLHFVKESKQDESGMPNNRFLAERTGGTYSTLKVQPAELEDSGVYFCASSRVGFGDTEAFFGQGTRLTVV.

In DNA form, the CDR3 reads TGTGCCAGCAGCGCGGCGGACAGGGGTGGAACAGATACGCAGTATTTT. It yields the protein CASSAADRGGTDTQYF. The gene calls are TRBV7-9 and TRBJ2-3; 9 positions match TRBD1. With 5 bases clipped from V and 3 bases from J, the junction kept 9 bases outside the gene matches. CDR1 and CDR2 (germline): SEHNR, FQNEAQ (reference sequence). The CDR3 covers 16 residues. The full variable domain, its missing parts supplied by reference TRBV7-9 and TRBJ2-3, is DTGVSQNPRHKITKRGQNVTFRCDPISEHNRLYWYRQTLGQGPEFLTYFQNEAQLEKSRLLSDRFSAERPKGSFSTLEIQRTEQGDSAMYLCASSAADRGGTDTQYFGPGTRLTVL.

The chain has TRBV28 and TRBJ2-7; 10 bases are shared with TRBD1. Per the germline V gene, CDR1 is MDHEN and CDR2 is SYDVKM. After removal of 3 bases from V and 7 bases from J, the junction contained 6 bases not matched to a gene. The CDR3 consists of 14 residues. The CDR3 loop is CASSLGGQGSEQYV. CDR3 in DNA: TGTGCCAGCAGTTTGGGGGGACAGGGGTCAGAGCAGTACGTC.

This clonotype was observed a few times. V usage is TRBV7-2 and J usage is TRBJ1-2; the D is unclear. Trimming took off 2 bases at V and 4 bases at J, with 8 bases between the two ends. Germline CDR1 and CDR2: SGHTA and FQGNSA. The CDR3 has 13 amino acids. CDR3 DNA sequence: TGTGCCAGCAGCTTACTGGTTAGCTATGGCTACACCTTC. As protein: CASSLLVSYGYTF.